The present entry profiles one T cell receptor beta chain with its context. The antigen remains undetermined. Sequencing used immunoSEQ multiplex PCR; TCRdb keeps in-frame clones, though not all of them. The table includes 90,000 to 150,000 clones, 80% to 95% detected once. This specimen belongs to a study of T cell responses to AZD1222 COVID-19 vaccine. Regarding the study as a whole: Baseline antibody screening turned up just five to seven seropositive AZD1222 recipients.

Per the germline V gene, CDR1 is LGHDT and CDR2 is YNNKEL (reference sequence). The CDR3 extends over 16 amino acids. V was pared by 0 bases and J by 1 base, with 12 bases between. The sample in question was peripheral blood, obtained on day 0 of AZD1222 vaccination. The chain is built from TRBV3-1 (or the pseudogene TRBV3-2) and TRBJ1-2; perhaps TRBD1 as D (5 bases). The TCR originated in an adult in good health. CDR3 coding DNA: TGTGCCAGCAGCCAAGAAGTTGGGACGGATAACTATGGCTACACCTTC. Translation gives CASSQEVGTDNYGYTF.